What follows describes a single T cell receptor beta chain. The antigen is unknown. Arm-PCR of CDR3 regions with iRepertoire HTBI primers generated TCR beta libraries. From the multiplex PCR reads, TCRdb called clonotypes with MiXCR, one entry per CDR3 protein. This sample has some 330,000 distinct CDR3 sequences; about 12% occur once, and the top ten carry approximately 20%. Regarding time point: newly diagnosed GD, antithyroid drugs for less than 3 months. RNA extracted from PBMCs served as the sequencing template. The sample originates from a study of regulatory T cells in long-lasting Graves disease. As for the study in general: Graves' patients diagnosed newly had used antithyroid drugs under 3 months. Study-level results: Persistent patients shared about 3,000 public clonotypes among themselves. Newly diagnosed patients shared fewer, at nearly 1,000.

Germline lookup yields CDR1 DFQATT and CDR2 SNEGSKA (reference sequence). The CDR3 sequence is 14 residues long. The V and J ends lost 1 base and 4 bases respectively, with 14 bases between them. This sample also belongs to another study, concerning T cells in Graves' hyperthyroidism and ophthalmopathy.

The chain combines TRBV20-1 with TRBJ2-7, with D possibly being TRBD1 or TRBD2 (6 bases each). The source was peripheral blood mononuclear cells (PBMCs), collected at new diagnosis, from a patient treated with antithyroid drugs. This receptor was taken from a woman between 18 and 29 years old with Graves disease. The CDR3 nucleotides are TGCAGTGCTAGAGCAGGGCAGGGGACTTACGAGCAGTACGTC. This gives the protein CSARAGQGTYEQYV.